Below are 19 T cell receptor beta chains sequenced from a single sample in a study of blood T cell repertoires in COVID-19. The table came from immunoSEQ multiplex PCR; TCRdb's copy has only in-frame clones and leaves some out. The sample yields tens of thousands of clones, 78% seen once. Sequencing used peripheral blood. The receptors were sampled from a man older than 75 with acute or convalescent COVID-19.

The chain couples TRBV19 to TRBJ1-6, with unresolved D. The germline CDR1 and CDR2 sequences are LNHDA and SQIVND (reference sequence). Between the trimmed V and J ends, which lost 11 bases and 4 bases, there was a span of 12 bases. The CDR3 has 13 amino acids. CDR3 sequence: CACTEAYNSPLHF. DNA for the CDR3: TGTGCCTGTACAGAGGCTTATAATTCACCCCTCCACTTT.

This clone was seen a single time. The chain links TRBV10-3 to TRBJ1-4, with TRBD1 identical over 9 bases. J was trimmed by 7 bases and V by 8 bases; bases with no gene match: 8. The CDR3 is made up of 14 amino acids. CDR1 is ENHRY, CDR2 SYGVKD, per germline. CDR3 DNA: TGTGCCATCCCACCGGGACAGGGTGTTGAAAAACTGTTTTTT. This sequence encodes CAIPPGQGVEKLFF.

The V call is TRBV3-1 (or the pseudogene TRBV3-2), the J call TRBJ2-2; 11 positions match TRBD2. CDR1 is LGHDT, CDR2 YNNKEL, per germline (reference sequence). The CDR3 runs 16 residues. V shed 2 bases and J 4 bases; nucleotides not matched to a gene: 3. CDR3 amino acids: CASSQLGLAATGELFF. DNA of the CDR3: TGTGCCAGCAGCCAACTGGGACTAGCGGCCACCGGGGAGCTGTTTTTT.

The CDR3 protein is CAITATGLNTEAFF. CDR3 DNA: TGTGCCATCACAGCAACAGGACTGAACACTGAAGCTTTCTTT. The J gene is TRBJ1-1, the V gene TRBV10-3; possible D gene TRBD1, 5 bases. This CDR3 has 14 residues. Between the trimmed V and J ends, which lost 7 bases and 0 bases, there was a span of 12 bases. The germline V gene encodes CDR1 ENHRY and CDR2 SYGVKD.

This clone came up a few times. The CDR3 here is CASSLGQFNSPLHF. Here the CDR3 DNA reads TGTGCCAGCAGCTTAGGACAGTTTAATTCACCCCTCCACTTT. The chain has TRBV7-2 and TRBJ1-6, with D possibly matching TRBD1 (5 bases). V was pared by 1 base and J by 6 bases, with 7 bases between. This CDR3 has 14 residues. Germline assignment: CDR1 SGHTA and CDR2 FQGNSA.

J is TRBJ2-5 and V is TRBV12-3 or TRBV12-4, with D perhaps matching TRBD2 (5 bases). V was clipped by 8 bases and J by 2 bases, with 9 bases between them. CDR3 length: 12 residues. The CDR3 loop is CASGGLQETQYF. CDR3 DNA sequence: TGTGCCAGCGGCGGACTTCAAGAGACCCAGTACTTC.

This chain links TRBV9 with TRBJ2-3; 13 nucleotides align to TRBD2. The CDR3 is 16 amino acids. V dropped 4 bases and J dropped 2; count of bases not matched to a gene: 4. Germline V lookup: CDR1 SGDLS, CDR2 YYNGEE. CDR3 sequence (DNA): TGTGCCAGCAGCCTGGGACTAGCGGGGTCCACAGATACGCAGTATTTT. Translated: CASSLGLAGSTDTQYF. Drawing the rest from reference TRBV9 and TRBJ2-3, the complete variable domain is DSGVTQTPKHLITATGQRVTLRCSPRSGDLSVYWYQQSLDQGLQFLIQYYNGEERAKGNILERFSAQQFPDLHSELNLSSLELGDSALYFCASSLGLAGSTDTQYFGPGTRLTVL.

The V gene is TRBV7-6, the J gene TRBJ2-3; D is perhaps TRBD2 (6 bases). CDR3 length equals 14 residues. Between the trimmed V and J ends, which lost 5 bases and 2 bases, there was a span of 11 bases. Germline V gene lookup returns CDR1 SGHVS and CDR2 FNYEAQ. This CDR3 is CASSPSGVTDTQYF. In nucleotides, the CDR3 is TGTGCCAGCAGCCCATCGGGGGTCACAGATACGCAGTATTTT.

This clone was picked up a small number of times. The V gene is TRBV3-1 (or the pseudogene TRBV3-2), the J gene TRBJ2-7; D not resolved. Per the germline V gene, CDR1 is LGHDT and CDR2 is YNNKEL (reference sequence). There are 14 residues in the CDR3. The V end was cut by 0 bases, the J end by 2 bases, with 8 bases between. DNA for the CDR3: TGTGCCAGCAGCCAAGATCCGACAACCTACGAGCAGTACTTC. As protein: CASSQDPTTYEQYF.

This clone was detected a few times. The rearrangement uses TRBV18 and TRBJ2-1; D is unresolved. The CDR3 contains 13 residues. V was shortened by 0 bases and J by 2 bases, with 2 bases between the two germline ends. The germline CDR1 and CDR2 sequences are KGHSH and LQKENI. CDR3 residues: CASSPPTYNEQFF. CDR3 bases: TGTGCCAGCTCACCACCCACCTACAATGAGCAGTTCTTC.

The V call is TRBV6-2 or TRBV6-3, the J call TRBJ1-2, with D possibly TRBD1 on 6 matching bases. The germline gives CDR1 MNHEY, CDR2 SVGEGT. The CDR3 consists of 15 residues. V was pared by 4 bases and J by 2 bases, with 14 bases between. CDR3: CASSSPDRPNYGYTF. The CDR3, as DNA: TGTGCCAGCAGTTCCCCGGACAGACCCAACTATGGCTACACCTTC.

This chain connects TRBV10-3 to TRBJ2-7; weak D call: TRBD1 (5 bases). The CDR3 totals 12 residues. The V gene's germline CDR1 is ENHRY and CDR2 SYGVKD. The germline V and J ends were trimmed by 5 bases and 3 bases, with 8 bases remaining between them. The CDR3: CAISPTVYEQYF. CDR3 coding DNA: TGTGCCATCAGTCCGACAGTCTACGAGCAGTACTTC.

This clone was observed a handful of times. This chain connects TRBV10-1 to TRBJ2-3; weak D call: TRBD1 (6 bases). The germline V gene has CDR1 WNHNN and CDR2 SYGVQD (reference sequence). There are 13 residues in the CDR3. V lost 0 bases, J lost 6 bases, and 7 bases lay in between. The CDR3 loop reads CASSESGGDTQYF. CDR3 DNA: TGCGCCAGCAGTGAGTCTGGGGGCGATACGCAGTATTTT.

The genes are TRBV7-9 and TRBJ1-1; 7 bases fit TRBD1. Germline V lookup: CDR1 SEHNR, CDR2 FQNEAQ (reference sequence). The CDR3 runs to 14 residues. Trimming removed 5 bases from V and 1 base from J; junction bases left unmatched: 4. In nucleotides, the CDR3 is TGTGCCAGCAGCGTACAGGGGAGGAACACTGAAGCTTTCTTT. Its protein is CASSVQGRNTEAFF.

The sample holds a few counts of this clone. The J gene is TRBJ2-3, the V gene TRBV19; 7 bases map to TRBD1. The CDR3 length is 13 residues. The germline gives CDR1 LNHDA, CDR2 SQIVND (reference sequence). The ends lost 9 bases at V and 0 bases at J; junction bases unmatched: 3. DNA for the CDR3: TGTGCCAGCCGGACAGGAAGCACAGATACGCAGTATTTT. Translated, it gives CASRTGSTDTQYF.

CDR3 in DNA: TGTGCCAGCAGCTTATTCCCCGCCAGCTATGGCTACACCTTC. It is translated as CASSLFPASYGYTF. The V call is TRBV7-2, the J call TRBJ1-2; D unresolved. Per the germline V gene, CDR1 is SGHTA and CDR2 is FQGNSA. This CDR3 has 14 residues. The V end lost 2 bases, the J end lost 4 bases, and 11 bases lay between the germline ends.

Worth noting for this clone: Other DNA sequences in this sample translate to the same CDR3. The chain uses TRBV12-5 and TRBJ2-3; possible D gene TRBD1, 5 bases. Germline V gene sequence: CDR1 LGHNT, CDR2 FRNRAP. Between the trimmed V and J ends, which lost 1 base and 1 base, there was a span of 9 bases. The CDR3 contains 15 residues. CDR3: CASGLGGGGTDTQYF. For the CDR3, the DNA is TGTGCTAGTGGTTTGGGGGGCGGCGGCACAGATACGCAGTATTTT.

This clone was observed a handful of times. This chain joins TRBV7-2 and TRBJ1-2, with 8 bases that match TRBD1. The trim removed 1 base at V and 9 bases at J, leaving 10 bases unmatched. In germline, CDR1 is SGHTA, CDR2 FQGNSA. This CDR3 comprises 15 residues. Here the CDR3 reads CASSLGGTGPPSYTF. The CDR3 DNA reads TGTGCCAGCAGCTTAGGTGGGACAGGCCCCCCGAGCTACACCTTC.

The chain couples TRBV4-2 to TRBJ1-1; 7 bases align to TRBD1. CDR3 size: 12 residues. V shed 3 bases, J shed 10 bases, and the junction held 5 bases outside the gene matches. The V gene's germline CDR1 is LGHNA and CDR2 YNFKEQ. CDR3 protein: CASSQSRQGAFF. The CDR3 DNA follows: TGTGCCAGCAGCCAGTCACGACAGGGAGCTTTCTTT.